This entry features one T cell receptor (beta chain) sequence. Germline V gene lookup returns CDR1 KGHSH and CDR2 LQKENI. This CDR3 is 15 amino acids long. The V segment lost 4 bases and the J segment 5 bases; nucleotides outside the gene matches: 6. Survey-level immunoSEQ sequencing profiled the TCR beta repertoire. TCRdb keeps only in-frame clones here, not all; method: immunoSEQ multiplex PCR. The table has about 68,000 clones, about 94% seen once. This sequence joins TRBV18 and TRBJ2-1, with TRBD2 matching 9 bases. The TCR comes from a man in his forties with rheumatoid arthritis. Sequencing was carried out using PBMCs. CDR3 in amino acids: CASSRPGLANNEQFF. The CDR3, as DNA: TGTGCCAGCTCACGACCGGGACTAGCTAACAATGAGCAGTTCTTC.